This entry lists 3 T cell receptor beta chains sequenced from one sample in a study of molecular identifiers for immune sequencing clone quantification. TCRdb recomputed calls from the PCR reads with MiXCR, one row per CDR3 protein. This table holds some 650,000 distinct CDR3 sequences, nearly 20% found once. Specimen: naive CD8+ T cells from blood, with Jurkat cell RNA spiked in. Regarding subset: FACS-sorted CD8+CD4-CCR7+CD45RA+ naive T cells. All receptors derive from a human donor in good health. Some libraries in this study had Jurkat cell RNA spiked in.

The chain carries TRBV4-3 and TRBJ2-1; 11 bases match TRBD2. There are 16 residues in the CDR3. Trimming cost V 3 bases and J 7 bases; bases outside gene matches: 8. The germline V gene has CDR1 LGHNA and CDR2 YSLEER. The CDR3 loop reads CASSHTTSGSLNEQFF. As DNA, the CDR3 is TGCGCCAGCAGCCATACAACTAGCGGGAGCTTGAATGAGCAGTTCTTC.

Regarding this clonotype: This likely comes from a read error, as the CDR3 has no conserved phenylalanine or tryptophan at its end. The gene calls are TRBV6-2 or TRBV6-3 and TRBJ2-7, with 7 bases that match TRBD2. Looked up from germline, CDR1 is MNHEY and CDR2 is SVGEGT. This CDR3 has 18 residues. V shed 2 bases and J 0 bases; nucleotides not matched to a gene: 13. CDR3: CASSYNPGTTLSSYEQYL. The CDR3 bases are TGTGCCAGCAGTTACAACCCGGGGACTACCCTAAGCTCCTACGAGCAGTACTTA.

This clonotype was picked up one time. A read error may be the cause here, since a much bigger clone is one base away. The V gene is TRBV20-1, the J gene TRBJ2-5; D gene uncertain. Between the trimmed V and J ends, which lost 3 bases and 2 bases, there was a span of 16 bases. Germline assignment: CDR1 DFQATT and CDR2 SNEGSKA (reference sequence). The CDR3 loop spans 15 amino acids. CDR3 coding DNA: TGCAGTGCTAGTCCTGTTAGACTTCCACAAGAGACCCAGTACTTC. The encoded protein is CSASPVRLPQETQYF.